Listed here are 20 T cell receptor beta chains from one sample, sequenced in a study of identical twins. Using its own MiXCR run on the 5' RACE reads, TCRdb lists one record per CDR3 protein. The data contain some 710,000 distinct CDR3 sequences, approximately 6.1% of them singletons. Sequencing used naive T cells sorted from blood. Receptors were obtained from a young man in good health.

This chain joins TRBV20-1 and TRBJ2-1, with 11 bases fitting TRBD2. V gave up 1 base and J gave up 15 bases; unmatched junction bases: 14. Germline CDR1 DFQATT, CDR2 SNEGSKA (reference sequence). The CDR3 spans 15 residues. The CDR3 region has the DNA TGCAGTGCTAGAGGAAAGACTAGCGGGACCCATAGTGGGTTCTTC. Protein: CSARGKTSGTHSGFF.

The chain joins TRBV6-1 to TRBJ2-4; 7 bases fit TRBD2. Trimming took 7 bases from V and 0 from J; bases not matched to a gene: 9. Germline values: CDR1 MNHNS, CDR2 SASEGT. The CDR3 totals 16 residues. The chain's CDR3 is CASKTLAERAKNIQYF. In DNA form, the CDR3 reads TGTGCCAGCAAGACGCTAGCGGAGAGAGCCAAAAACATTCAGTACTTC.

The chain carries TRBV6-2 or TRBV6-3 and TRBJ2-6; D call uncertain. The V gene's germline CDR1 is MNHEY and CDR2 SVGEGT. The V end lost 0 bases, the J end lost 0 bases, and 12 bases lay between the germline ends. The CDR3 consists of 18 residues. The DNA for the CDR3 is TGTGCCAGCAGTTACTCGACCCGGTTTAGCTCTGGGGCCAACGTCCTGACTTTC. Protein product: CASSYSTRFSSGANVLTF.

This clonotype occurred many times. The V gene is TRBV5-1, the J gene TRBJ2-5; D is undetermined. The CDR3 extends over 13 amino acids. V was shortened by 4 bases and J by 5 bases, with 12 bases between the two germline ends. The germline gives CDR1 SGHRS, CDR2 YFSETQ. The DNA of the CDR3 is TGCGCCAGCAGCGAAGACAACCGGGAGACCCAGTACTTC. Its protein is CASSEDNRETQYF.

This clonotype was counted a few times. This rearrangement joins TRBV2 to TRBJ1-2; 10 bases agree with TRBD1. This CDR3 region has 15 residues. CDR1 SNHLY and CDR2 FYNNEI come from the germline V gene. With 0 bases clipped from V and 2 bases from J, the junction kept 0 bases outside the gene matches. The CDR3 bases are TGTGCCAGCAGTGAAGCGACAGGGGGCAACTATGGCTACACCTTC. It specifies CASSEATGGNYGYTF. Variable domain in full (rest from reference TRBV2 and TRBJ1-2): EPEVTQTPSHQVTQMGQEVILRCVPISNHLYFYWYRQILGQKVEFLVSFYNNEISEKSEIFDDQFSVERPDGSNFTLKIRSTKLEDSAMYFCASSEATGGNYGYTFGSGTRLTVV.

The chain uses TRBV10-2 and TRBJ2-7; a weak D match, TRBD1 (7 bases). The length of the CDR3 is 14 residues. Trimming left V 2 bases short and J 1 base short, with 9 bases between. Per the germline V gene, CDR1 is WSHSY and CDR2 is SAAADI. In nucleotides, the CDR3 is TGCGCCAGCAGTGAGGCAGGGGGGTCCTACGAGCAGTACGTC. This translates into CASSEAGGSYEQYV.

This clonotype was recorded at least ten times. This chain joins TRBV9 and TRBJ2-1; possible D gene TRBD2, 6 bases. V was clipped by 2 bases and J by 13 bases, with 19 bases between them. The CDR3 runs to 14 residues. Per germline, CDR1 SGDLS and CDR2 YYNGEE. CDR3 loop: CASSVEPDGGIQFF. In DNA, the CDR3 is TGTGCCAGCAGCGTGGAGCCGGACGGGGGAATACAGTTCTTC.

This clonotype was recorded at least ten times. This rearrangement joins TRBV6-5 to TRBJ1-2; 9 nucleotides line up with TRBD1. Looked up from germline, CDR1 is MNHEY and CDR2 is SVGAGI. The CDR3 extends over 14 amino acids. V trimming: 2 bases; J trimming: 6 bases; junction bases outside the gene matches: 4. This CDR3 reads CASSYRTGDNGYTF. DNA of the CDR3: TGTGCCAGCAGTTACCGGACAGGGGATAATGGCTACACCTTC.

The chain recombines TRBV6-2 or TRBV6-3 with TRBJ2-1, with TRBD2 as a possible D gene (5 bases). Trimming left V 5 bases short and J 5 bases short, with 13 bases between. Germline CDR1 MNHEY, CDR2 SVGEGT. The CDR3 consists of 14 residues. The DNA of the CDR3 is TGTGCCAGCAGTATTACGGGATTAAACAATGAGCAGTTCTTC. As protein: CASSITGLNNEQFF.

This clonotype was found many times. This chain links TRBV6-5 with TRBJ2-5; D gene uncertain. This CDR3 is 13 amino acids long. CDR1 MNHEY and CDR2 SVGAGI come from the germline V gene. V shed 2 bases and J shed 7 bases, with 11 bases lying between them. For the CDR3, the DNA is TGTGCCAGCAGTTACAGACGTGTACGGACCCAGTACTTC. Its protein product is CASSYRRVRTQYF.

This clonotype was counted at least ten times. V and J are TRBV20-1 and TRBJ2-1, with 9 positions matching TRBD2. CDR3 length: 12 residues. J lost 10 bases, V lost 3 bases, and 4 bases had no gene match. Germline assignment: CDR1 DFQATT and CDR2 SNEGSKA (reference sequence). The CDR3 DNA is TGCAGTGCTAGGGGACTAGCCGGGGAGCAGTTCTTC. It translates to CSARGLAGEQFF.

The table lists this clonotype with many counts. The chain has TRBV7-9 and TRBJ2-1, with 11 bases that match TRBD2. CDR3 length equals 15 residues. Germline V gives CDR1 SEHNR, CDR2 FQNEAQ (reference sequence). After removal of 3 bases from V and 9 bases from J, the junction contained 7 bases not matched to a gene. Here the CDR3 reads CASSFQLAGVAEQFF. CDR3 nucleotide sequence: TGTGCCAGCAGCTTCCAACTAGCGGGAGTGGCTGAGCAGTTCTTC.

This chain uses TRBV11-2 with TRBJ2-3; TRBD2 aligns across 10 bases. The CDR3 is 17 amino acids. The germline V gene has CDR1 SGHAT and CDR2 FQNNGV. The trim removed 2 bases at V and 6 bases at J, leaving 11 bases unmatched. The CDR3 DNA is TGTGCCAGCAGCTTATTAGGGTCTAGCGGGAGAACTGATACGCAGTATTTT. Amino acids: CASSLLGSSGRTDTQYF.

This clonotype was seen more than once but under ten times. The J gene is TRBJ1-5, the V gene TRBV5-6; TRBD1 is a possible D gene (5 bases). V lost 0 bases and J 6 bases, leaving 13 bases between the germline ends. Germline loops: CDR1 SGHDT, CDR2 YYEEEE. This CDR3 is built from 15 residues. The CDR3 loop reads CASSLVGRAGQPQHF. As DNA, the CDR3 is TGTGCCAGCAGCTTGGTGGGCAGGGCCGGTCAGCCCCAGCATTTT.

This clonotype has ten or more counts. The rearrangement uses TRBV20-1 and TRBJ2-1; the D gene is possibly TRBD1 (6 bases). The V end lost 6 bases, the J end lost 3 bases, and 12 bases lay between the germline ends. The CDR3 has 13 amino acids. CDR1 is DFQATT and CDR2 is SNEGSKA in the germline V gene (reference sequence). This chain's CDR3 is CSALTGNYNEQFF. The CDR3 DNA sequence: TGCAGTGCCCTGACAGGAAACTACAATGAGCAGTTCTTC.

Ten or more counts support this clonotype. This sequence joins TRBV10-3 and TRBJ1-5; D uncertain. This CDR3 spans 13 amino acids. The V end lost 11 bases, the J end lost 3 bases, and 14 bases lay between the germline ends. Germline assignment: CDR1 ENHRY and CDR2 SYGVKD. The CDR3 loop is CAAGRDYNQPQHF. The DNA of the CDR3 is TGTGCCGCGGGCCGGGATTACAATCAGCCCCAGCATTTT.

As regards this clonotype: Compared with germline, one end of the junction differs, possibly owing to a read error. This rearrangement joins TRBV6-1 to TRBJ2-6; possible D gene TRBD1, 5 bases. The CDR3 contains 15 residues. The germline CDR1 and CDR2 sequences are MNHNS and SASEGT. The CDR3 bases are TGTGCCAGCAGCCAAGAGCGCTCTGGGGCCAACGTCCTGATTTTC. It encodes CASSQERSGANVLIF.

The table lists this clonotype with many counts. This chain joins TRBV5-1 and TRBJ2-1; D not certain. The CDR3 has 12 residues. The V end was cut by 0 bases, the J end by 13 bases, with 11 bases between. Looked up from germline, CDR1 is SGHRS and CDR2 is YFSETQ. The CDR3 sequence: CASSLAPLQQFF. The CDR3, as DNA: TGCGCCAGCAGCTTGGCGCCTTTACAACAGTTCTTC.

This clonotype occurred many times. This chain joins TRBV5-1 and TRBJ2-2, with 13 bases lining up with TRBD2. After removal of 4 bases from V and 4 bases from J, the junction contained 7 bases not matched to a gene. The CDR3 contains 17 residues. CDR1 is SGHRS and CDR2 is YFSETQ in the germline V gene. CDR3 in DNA: TGCGCCAGCAGCGCGGGACTAGCGGGAAGTATCACCGGGGAGCTGTTTTTT. It yields the protein CASSAGLAGSITGELFF.

This clonotype was found many times. The chain has TRBV6-5 and TRBJ2-4, with D unclear. CDR1 is MNHEY and CDR2 is SVGAGI in the germline V gene. V dropped 7 bases and J dropped 0 bases, with 10 bases sitting between them. The CDR3 consists of 14 residues. CDR3 residues: CASISGLAKNIQYF. CDR3 in DNA: TGTGCCAGCATTTCGGGCTTAGCCAAAAACATTCAGTACTTC.